Below are 7 T cell receptor beta chains sequenced from a single sample in a study of blood T cell repertoires in COVID-19. Measured with immunoSEQ multiplex PCR; TCRdb has only the in-frame clones, and not every one. In the table there are 85,000 to 120,000 clones, about three quarters of which are singletons. The sequencing sample was made of peripheral blood. The source of these receptors is a man at least 80 years old with COVID-19, enrolled during active disease.

V is TRBV5-4 and J is TRBJ2-5; TRBD1 is a possible D gene (6 bases). The V gene lost 3 bases and the J gene lost 3 bases, with 21 bases spanning the gap. In germline, CDR1 is SGHNT, CDR2 YYREEE (reference sequence). The CDR3 sequence is 17 residues long. This CDR3 is CASSSDLGATVEETQYF. The CDR3 nucleotides are TGTGCCAGCAGCTCAGACCTGGGGGCGACAGTCGAAGAGACCCAGTACTTC.

The chain is built from TRBV19 and TRBJ1-4; the D gene is possibly TRBD1 (5 bases). The CDR3 totals 15 residues. Looked up from germline, CDR1 is LNHDA and CDR2 is SQIVND (reference sequence). The V and J ends lost 5 bases and 10 bases respectively, with 20 bases between them. For the CDR3, the DNA is TGTGCCAGTAGTCTACAGACAGAATTGTCTGGAAAACTGTTTTTT. It codes for CASSLQTELSGKLFF.

The V call is TRBV5-1, the J call TRBJ1-2; 9 nucleotides match TRBD1. CDR1 SGHRS and CDR2 YFSETQ come from the germline V gene. The trim removed 0 bases at V and 4 bases at J, leaving 4 bases unmatched. This CDR3 spans 15 amino acids. In DNA, the CDR3 is TGCGCCAGCAGCTTGGGGGACAGGGAAGGCTATGGCTACACCTTC. Translated: CASSLGDREGYGYTF.

V gene TRBV6-2 or TRBV6-3 combines with J gene TRBJ1-5, with 8 bases that match TRBD1. Germline trimming cut 0 bases from V and 2 bases from J; bases unmatched to any gene: 3. Germline loops: CDR1 MNHEY, CDR2 SVGEGT. This CDR3 comprises 16 residues. CDR3 region: CASSYSQGDGNQPQHF. The CDR3, as DNA: TGTGCCAGCAGTTACTCACAGGGGGACGGCAATCAGCCCCAGCATTTT.

The table lists this clone with a few counts. This chain connects TRBV6-2 or TRBV6-3 to TRBJ2-3; D is perhaps TRBD2 (5 bases). Between the trimmed V and J ends, which lost 0 bases and 6 bases, there was a span of 7 bases. The germline V gene has CDR1 MNHEY and CDR2 SVGEGT. The CDR3 is 13 residues long. This CDR3 reads CASSYSTGDTQYF. The DNA for the CDR3 is TGTGCCAGCAGTTACTCGACGGGGGATACGCAGTATTTT.

J is TRBJ2-5 and V is TRBV11-2; D remains unclear. CDR1 SGHAT and CDR2 FQNNGV come from the germline V gene. Trimming pared 1 base from V and 5 bases from J, leaving 5 bases between. The CDR3 runs to 12 residues. This CDR3 is CASSLVRETQYF. CDR3 bases: TGTGCCAGCAGCTTAGTCCGGGAGACCCAGTACTTC.

This clone was seen just once. The J gene is TRBJ2-2, the V gene TRBV5-6; 7 bases fit TRBD1. Trimming took 0 bases from V and 3 from J; bases not matched to a gene: 5. This CDR3 is 16 amino acids long. From germline, CDR1 is SGHDT and CDR2 YYEEEE. The CDR3 DNA reads TGTGCCAGCAGCTTGGAGCAACAGGGGTACACCGGGGAGCTGTTTTTT. This encodes CASSLEQQGYTGELFF.